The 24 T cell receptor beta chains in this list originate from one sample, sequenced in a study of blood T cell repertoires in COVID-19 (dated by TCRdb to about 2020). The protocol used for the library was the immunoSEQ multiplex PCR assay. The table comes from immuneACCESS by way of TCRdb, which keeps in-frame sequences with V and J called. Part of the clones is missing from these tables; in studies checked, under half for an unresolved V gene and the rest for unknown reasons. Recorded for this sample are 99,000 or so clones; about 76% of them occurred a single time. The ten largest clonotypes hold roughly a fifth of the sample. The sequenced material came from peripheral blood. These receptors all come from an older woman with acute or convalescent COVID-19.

CDR3 protein: CASSFREISTDTQYF. The CDR3 DNA sequence: TGTGCCAGCAGCTTCCGGGAGATTAGCACAGATACGCAGTATTTT. V and J are TRBV5-8 and TRBJ2-3, with D possibly TRBD2 on 6 matching bases. The germline V gene encodes CDR1 SGHTS and CDR2 YDEGEE. CDR3 length: 15 residues. V lost 2 bases to trimming and J lost 0 bases, with 10 bases between them.

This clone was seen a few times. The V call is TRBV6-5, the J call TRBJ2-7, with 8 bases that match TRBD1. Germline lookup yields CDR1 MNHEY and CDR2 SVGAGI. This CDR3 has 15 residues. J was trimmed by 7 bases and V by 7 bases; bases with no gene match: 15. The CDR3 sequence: CASTNRQGLIMEQYF. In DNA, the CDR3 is TGTGCCAGCACCAATAGACAGGGGCTAATAATGGAGCAGTACTTC.

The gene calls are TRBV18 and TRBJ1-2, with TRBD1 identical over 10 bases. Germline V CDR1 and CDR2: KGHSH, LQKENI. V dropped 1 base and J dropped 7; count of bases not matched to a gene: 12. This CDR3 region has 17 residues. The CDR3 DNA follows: TGTGCCAGCTCACCACTCCCCCCGGGACAGGGGTATAGTGGCTACACCTTC. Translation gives CASSPLPPGQGYSGYTF.

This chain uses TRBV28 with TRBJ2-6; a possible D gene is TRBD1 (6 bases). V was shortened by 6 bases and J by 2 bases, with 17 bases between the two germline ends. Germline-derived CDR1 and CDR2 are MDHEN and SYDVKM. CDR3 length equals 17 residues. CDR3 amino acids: CASRETGSPPGANVLTF. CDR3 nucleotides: TGTGCCAGCAGGGAGACAGGATCCCCCCCTGGGGCCAACGTCCTGACTTTC. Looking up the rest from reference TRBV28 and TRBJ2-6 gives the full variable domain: DVKVTQSSRYLVKRTGEKVFLECVQDMDHENMFWYRQDPGLGLRLIYFSYDVKMKEKGDIPEGYSVSREKKERFSLILESASTNQTSMYLCASRETGSPPGANVLTFGAGSRLTVL.

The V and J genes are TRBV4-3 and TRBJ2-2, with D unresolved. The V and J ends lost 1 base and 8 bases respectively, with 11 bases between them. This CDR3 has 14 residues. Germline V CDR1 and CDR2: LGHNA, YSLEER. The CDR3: CASSQGRGPGELFF. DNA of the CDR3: TGCGCCAGCAGCCAAGGGCGCGGCCCAGGGGAGCTGTTTTTT.

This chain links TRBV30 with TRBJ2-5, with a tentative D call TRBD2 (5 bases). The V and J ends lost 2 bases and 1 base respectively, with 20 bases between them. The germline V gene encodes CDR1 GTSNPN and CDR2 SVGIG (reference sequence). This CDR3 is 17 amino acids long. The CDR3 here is CAWSKGMTAGGQETQYF. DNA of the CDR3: TGTGCCTGGAGTAAGGGCATGACCGCGGGCGGCCAAGAGACCCAGTACTTC.

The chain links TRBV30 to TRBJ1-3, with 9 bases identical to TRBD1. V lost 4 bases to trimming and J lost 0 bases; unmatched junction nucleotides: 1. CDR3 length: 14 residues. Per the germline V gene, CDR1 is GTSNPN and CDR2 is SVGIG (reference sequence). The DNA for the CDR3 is TGTGCCTGGAACAGGGGGCCCTCTGGAAACACCATATATTTT. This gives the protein CAWNRGPSGNTIYF. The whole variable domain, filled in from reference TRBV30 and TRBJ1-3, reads SQTIHQWPATLVQPVGSPLSLECTVEGTSNPNLYWYRQAAGRGLQLLFYSVGIGQISSEVPQNLSASRPQDRQFILSSKKLLLSDSGFYLCAWNRGPSGNTIYFGEGSWLTVV.

DNA of the CDR3: TGTGCCAGCAGTTTATCCGGGACAGGGAAAGAGACCCAGTACTTC. Translation gives CASSLSGTGKETQYF. V usage is TRBV27 and J usage is TRBJ2-5; 9 nucleotides align to TRBD1. V shed 0 bases, J shed 3 bases, and the junction held 2 bases outside the gene matches. The CDR3 has 15 residues. Germline V gene data show CDR1 as MNHEY and CDR2 as SMNVEV (reference sequence).

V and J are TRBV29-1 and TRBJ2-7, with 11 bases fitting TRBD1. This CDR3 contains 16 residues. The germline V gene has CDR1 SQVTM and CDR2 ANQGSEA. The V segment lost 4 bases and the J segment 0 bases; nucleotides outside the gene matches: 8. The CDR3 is CSVGDRGLGGSYEQYF. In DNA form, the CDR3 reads TGCAGCGTTGGGGACAGGGGGTTGGGGGGCTCCTACGAGCAGTACTTC.

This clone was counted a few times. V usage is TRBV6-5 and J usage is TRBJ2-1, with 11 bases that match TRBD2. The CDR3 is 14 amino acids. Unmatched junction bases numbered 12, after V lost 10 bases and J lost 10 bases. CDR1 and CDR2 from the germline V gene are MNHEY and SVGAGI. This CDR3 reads CATFETSGAKEQFF. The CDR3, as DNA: TGTGCCACCTTCGAGACTAGCGGGGCGAAAGAGCAGTTCTTC.

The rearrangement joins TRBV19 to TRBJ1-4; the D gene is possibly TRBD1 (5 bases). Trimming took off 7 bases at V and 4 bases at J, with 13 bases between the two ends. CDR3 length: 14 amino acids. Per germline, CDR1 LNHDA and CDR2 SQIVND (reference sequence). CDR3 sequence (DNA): TGTGCCAGTACCTGGACGGGGGGTAATGAAAAACTGTTTTTT. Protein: CASTWTGGNEKLFF.

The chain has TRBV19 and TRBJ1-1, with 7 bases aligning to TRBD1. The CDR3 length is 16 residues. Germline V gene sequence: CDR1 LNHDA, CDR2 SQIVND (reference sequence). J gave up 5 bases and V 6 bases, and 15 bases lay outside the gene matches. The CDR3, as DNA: TGTGCCAGTAGAGCCGGACAGGCCGAACGGGGTACTGAAGCTTTCTTT. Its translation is CASRAGQAERGTEAFF. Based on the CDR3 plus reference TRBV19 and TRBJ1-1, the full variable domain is DGGITQSPKYLFRKEGQNVTLSCEQNLNHDAMYWYRQDPGQGLRLIYYSQIVNDFQKGDIAEGYSVSREKKESFPLTVTSAQKNPTAFYLCASRAGQAERGTEAFFGQGTRLTVV.

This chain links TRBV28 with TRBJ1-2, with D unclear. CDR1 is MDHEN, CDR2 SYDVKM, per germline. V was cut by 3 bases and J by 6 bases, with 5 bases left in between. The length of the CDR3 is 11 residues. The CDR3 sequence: CASSFSHGYTF. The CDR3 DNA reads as TGTGCCAGCAGTTTCAGTCATGGCTACACCTTC.

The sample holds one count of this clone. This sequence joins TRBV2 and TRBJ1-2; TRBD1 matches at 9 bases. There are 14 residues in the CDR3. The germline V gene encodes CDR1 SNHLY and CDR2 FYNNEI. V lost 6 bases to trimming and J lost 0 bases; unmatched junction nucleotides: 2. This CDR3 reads CASRTGGSNYGYTF. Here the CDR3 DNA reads TGTGCCAGCAGAACAGGGGGCTCTAACTATGGCTACACCTTC.

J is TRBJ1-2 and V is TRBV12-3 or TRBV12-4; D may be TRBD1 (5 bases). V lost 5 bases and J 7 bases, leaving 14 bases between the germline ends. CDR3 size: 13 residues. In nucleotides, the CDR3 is TGTGCCAGCAGTGCAAGGGGTTTGGGTGGCTACACCTTC. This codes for CASSARGLGGYTF.

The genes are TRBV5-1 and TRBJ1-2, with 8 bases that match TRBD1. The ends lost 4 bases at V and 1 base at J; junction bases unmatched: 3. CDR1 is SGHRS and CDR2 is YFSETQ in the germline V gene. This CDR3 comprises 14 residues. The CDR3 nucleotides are TGCGCCAGCAGCACCGACAGGGGTAACTATGGCTACACCTTC. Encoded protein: CASSTDRGNYGYTF.

The CDR3 spells CASRLDRNYGYTF. CDR3 sequence (DNA): TGTGCCAGCAGACTAGACAGGAACTATGGCTACACCTTC. This rearrangement joins TRBV6-5 to TRBJ1-2; D might be TRBD1 (6 bases). Trimming left V 6 bases short and J 2 bases short, with 10 bases between. The CDR3 covers 13 residues. The germline CDR1 and CDR2 sequences are MNHEY and SVGAGI.

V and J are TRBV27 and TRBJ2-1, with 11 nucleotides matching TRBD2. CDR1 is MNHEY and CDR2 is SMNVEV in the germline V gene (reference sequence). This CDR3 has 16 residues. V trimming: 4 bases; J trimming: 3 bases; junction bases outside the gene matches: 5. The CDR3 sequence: CASSSLLAGDYNEQFF. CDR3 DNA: TGTGCCAGCAGTTCACTACTAGCGGGGGACTACAATGAGCAGTTCTTC.

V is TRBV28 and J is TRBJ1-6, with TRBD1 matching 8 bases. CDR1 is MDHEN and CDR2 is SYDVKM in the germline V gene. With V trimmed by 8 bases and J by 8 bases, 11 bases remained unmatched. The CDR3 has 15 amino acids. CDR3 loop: CASQPQGAGYSPLHF. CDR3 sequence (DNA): TGTGCCAGCCAGCCTCAGGGGGCTGGTTATTCACCCCTCCACTTT.

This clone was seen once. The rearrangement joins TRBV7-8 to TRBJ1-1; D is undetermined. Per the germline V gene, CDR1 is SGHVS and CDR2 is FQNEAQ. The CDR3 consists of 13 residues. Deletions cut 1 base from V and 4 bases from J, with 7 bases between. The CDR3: CASSLVSRTEAFF. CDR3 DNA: TGTGCCAGCAGCTTAGTGTCGCGCACTGAAGCTTTCTTT.

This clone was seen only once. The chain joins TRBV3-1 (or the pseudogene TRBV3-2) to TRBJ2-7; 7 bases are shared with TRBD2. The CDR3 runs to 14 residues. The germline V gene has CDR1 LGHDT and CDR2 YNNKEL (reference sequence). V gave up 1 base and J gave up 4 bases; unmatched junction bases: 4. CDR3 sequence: CASSQAGGSYEQYF. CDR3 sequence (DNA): TGTGCCAGCAGCCAAGCCGGGGGGTCATACGAGCAGTACTTC.

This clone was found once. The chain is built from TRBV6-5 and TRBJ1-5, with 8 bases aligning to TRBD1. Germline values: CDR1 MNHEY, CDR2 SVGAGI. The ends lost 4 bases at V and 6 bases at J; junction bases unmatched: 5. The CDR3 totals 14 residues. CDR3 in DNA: TGTGCCAGCAGTTTGACAGGGGATGGTCAGCCCCAGCATTTT. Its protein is CASSLTGDGQPQHF.

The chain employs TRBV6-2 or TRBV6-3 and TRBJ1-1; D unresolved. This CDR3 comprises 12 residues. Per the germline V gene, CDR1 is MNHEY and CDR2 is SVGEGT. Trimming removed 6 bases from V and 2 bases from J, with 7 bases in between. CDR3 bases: TGTGCCAGCAGCGCACTAAACACTGAAGCTTTCTTT. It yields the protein CASSALNTEAFF.

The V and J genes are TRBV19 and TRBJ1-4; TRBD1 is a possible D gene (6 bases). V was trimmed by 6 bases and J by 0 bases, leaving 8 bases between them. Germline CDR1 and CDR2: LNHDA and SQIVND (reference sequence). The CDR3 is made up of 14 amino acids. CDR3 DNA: TGTGCCAGTAGCAAGGGGGCAACTAATGAAAAACTGTTTTTT. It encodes CASSKGATNEKLFF.